This T cell receptor (beta chain) was sequenced in a study of blood T cells in healthy people across ages. A word on this clonotype: Antigen unknown.

CDR1 is MGHDK, CDR2 SYGVNS, per germline. Trimming took off 1 base at V and 4 bases at J, with 10 bases between the two ends. This CDR3 spans 14 amino acids. Regarding the study as a whole: CMV status of donors was unknown, possibly confounding expanded clonotype changes.

A second PCR, run for roughly 7 to 12 cycles, used a sample-barcoded 5' primer plus a J-beta primer mix. TCRdb processed the 5' RACE reads anew with MiXCR; each CDR3 protein has one entry. The data show 900,000 to 950,000 distinct CDR3 sequences, just under 30% seen once. These data were also reused for a study on T cells of mothers and their children. That work states: It was found that thymic selection shapes TCR recombination output similarly in related and unrelated pairs. It was related mother-child pairs that showed slightly higher overlap than unrelated pairs, without reaching significance. Not a single persistent microchimeric T cell clone was detected.

This clonotype was sampled from a middle-aged woman in good health. Sequencing was carried out using blood. The rearrangement links TRBV25-1 to TRBJ1-1; TRBD1 might be the D (6 bases). CDR3 sequence reads: CASSEWGRFTEAFF. The CDR3 DNA reads TGTGCCAGCAGTGAATGGGGGCGGTTCACTGAAGCTTTCTTT.